This T cell receptor beta chain was observed in a study of Graves' ophthalmopathy and Graves' hyperthyroidism. RNA transcripts were the source from which TCR beta CDR3 regions were amplified. First-round RT-PCR used HTBI primers; second-round multiplex PCR followed. TCRdb reprocessed the multiplex PCR reads via MiXCR and lists one record per CDR3 protein. The sample has around 1.1 million distinct CDR3 sequences, less than 45% seen once. Sequencing was done on a sample of peripheral blood or thyroid tissue (not recorded which). This clonotype was sampled from an adult man with Graves' hyperthyroidism.

The chain's CDR3 is CASRIAGGPQETQYF. DNA of the CDR3: TGTGCCAGCAGAATAGCGGGAGGGCCTCAAGAGACCCAGTACTTC. V gene TRBV12-3 or TRBV12-4 combines with J gene TRBJ2-5; TRBD2 agrees at 11 bases. J was trimmed by 2 bases and V by 6 bases; bases with no gene match: 5. This CDR3 contains 15 residues.